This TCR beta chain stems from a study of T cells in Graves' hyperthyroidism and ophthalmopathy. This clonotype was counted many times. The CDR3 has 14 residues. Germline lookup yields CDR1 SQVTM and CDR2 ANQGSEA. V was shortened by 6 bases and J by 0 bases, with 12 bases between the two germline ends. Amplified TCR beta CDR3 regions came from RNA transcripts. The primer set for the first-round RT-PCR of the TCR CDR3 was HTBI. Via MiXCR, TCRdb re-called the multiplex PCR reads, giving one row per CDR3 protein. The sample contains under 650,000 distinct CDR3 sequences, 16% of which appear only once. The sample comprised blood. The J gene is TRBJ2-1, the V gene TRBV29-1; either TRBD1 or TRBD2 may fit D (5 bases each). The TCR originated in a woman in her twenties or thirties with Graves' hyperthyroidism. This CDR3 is CSVPRESSYNEQFF. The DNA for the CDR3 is TGCAGCGTCCCCAGGGAGAGCTCCTACAATGAGCAGTTCTTC.